A single sample is the source of the 22 T cell receptor beta chains below, sequenced in a study of T cells after yellow fever vaccination (dated by TCRdb to between 2018 and 2021). Library method: 5' RACE. Instrument on record: Illumina NovaSeq 6000. Using fastp trimming at Q25 and MiXCR clonotype assembly, TCRdb reanalyzed the public sequencing data and kept in-frame beta chains. Rows are combined by CDR3 protein, so each entry shows the most common genes and DNA. The table for this sample lists 250,000 to 300,000 distinct CDR3 sequences; 8.7% of them were counted only once. The top ten constitute around 3.5% of the sample. This specimen's treatment or condition label, per the study, means: live attenuated yellow fever vaccine strain. This sample comprised CD4+ T cells sorted from PBMCs, obtained 5 days after the yellow fever booster vaccination. Receptor source: a man younger than 30 who received the YFV17D yellow fever vaccine.

J is TRBJ2-7 and V is TRBV7-7, with 9 bases identical to TRBD1. The ends lost 5 bases at V and 7 bases at J; junction bases unmatched: 6. CDR1 and CDR2 (germline): SSHAT, FNYEAQ (reference sequence). The CDR3 has 13 amino acids. The CDR3 spells CASSPDRGREQYF. The CDR3 DNA reads as TGTGCCAGCAGCCCGGACAGGGGTAGGGAGCAGTACTTC.

The gene calls are TRBV2 and TRBJ2-7; TRBD1 matches 8 bases. The V and J ends lost 3 bases and 6 bases, in that order; junction bases with no gene match: 4. The CDR3 contains 13 residues. Per the germline V gene, CDR1 is SNHLY and CDR2 is FYNNEI. CDR3 DNA sequence: TGTGCCAGCAGTGAGGTAACAGGGGGCGAGCAGTACGTC. As protein: CASSEVTGGEQYV.

The V gene is TRBV4-2, the J gene TRBJ2-3; D perhaps matches TRBD2 (5 bases). This CDR3 spans 17 amino acids. Deletions cut 0 bases from V and 2 bases from J, with 15 bases between. Germline V gene sequence: CDR1 LGHNA, CDR2 YNFKEQ. The CDR3: CASSQDRAGPPTDTQYF. Here the CDR3 DNA reads TGTGCCAGCAGCCAAGATCGGGCGGGTCCCCCCACAGATACGCAGTATTTT.

There are many counts of this clonotype. The V gene is TRBV10-3, the J gene TRBJ2-3; possible D gene TRBD2, 6 bases. Trimming cost V 0 bases and J 1 base, with 8 bases left between them. This CDR3 has 15 residues. Germline V gene lookup returns CDR1 ENHRY and CDR2 SYGVKD. The CDR3 nucleotides read TGTGCCATCAGTGAGTCGGGCGGGGGCACAGATACGCAGTATTTT. Translation gives CAISESGGGTDTQYF.

This clonotype was detected only a few times. J is TRBJ2-5 and V is TRBV7-2; D may correspond to TRBD1 or TRBD2 (6 bases each). The CDR3 loop spans 15 amino acids. CDR1 and CDR2 (germline): SGHTA, FQGNSA. With 1 base removed from V and 5 bases from J, the gap between germline ends came to 14 bases. This CDR3 reads CASSLVGGRRETQYF. CDR3 bases: TGTGCCAGCAGCTTAGTGGGGGGCAGGAGGGAGACCCAGTACTTC.

In its sample, this clonotype was seen a few times. CDR3 DNA: TGCAGTGCTAGAGTGGGGTATAGCGGGGGGACCCAAGAGACCCAGTACTTC. It translates to CSARVGYSGGTQETQYF. The chain uses TRBV20-1 and TRBJ2-5; 10 nucleotides agree with TRBD2. CDR1 and CDR2 from the germline V gene are DFQATT and SNEGSKA (reference sequence). This CDR3 is 17 amino acids long. V trimming: 1 base; J trimming: 1 base; junction bases outside the gene matches: 9.

Only a few counts were recorded for this clonotype. V usage is TRBV7-2 and J usage is TRBJ2-1; D is ambiguous. Germline V gene data show CDR1 as SGHTA and CDR2 as FQGNSA. Deletions cut 2 bases from V and 10 bases from J, with 6 bases between. The CDR3 is 11 amino acids. The CDR3 sequence is CASSLRVEQFF. The CDR3, as DNA: TGTGCCAGCAGCTTAAGGGTCGAGCAGTTCTTC.

This clonotype has more than one count but fewer than ten. V is TRBV3-1 and J is TRBJ1-1; D is uncertain. Trimming shortened V by 4 bases and J by 1 base, and 16 bases separated the two germline ends. The CDR3 has 16 amino acids. Germline CDR1 reads LGHDT; CDR2 reads YNNKEL (reference sequence). The CDR3 here is CASSPLRMRPNTEAFF. The CDR3 coding sequence is TGTGCCAGCAGCCCACTGAGGATGCGGCCGAACACTGAAGCTTTCTTT. Filled out from reference TRBV3-1 and TRBJ1-1, the complete variable domain reads DTAVSQTPKYLVTQMGNDKSIKCEQNLGHDTMYWYKQDSKKFLKIMFSYNNKELIINETVPNRFSPKSPDKAHLNLHINSLELGDSAVYFCASSPLRMRPNTEAFFGQGTRLTVV.

This clonotype was counted at least ten times. The chain combines TRBV4-1 with TRBJ1-3; D might be TRBD1 (6 bases). Trimming removed 4 bases at V and 0 bases at J, with 16 bases between. The germline CDR1 and CDR2 sequences are MGHRA and YSYEKL. The CDR3 runs to 17 residues. As DNA, the CDR3 is TGCGCCAGCAGCCGAGGGGGGATAATCCTCTCTGGAAACACCATATATTTT. Translating it yields CASSRGGIILSGNTIYF.

Note on this clonotype: A read error may account for a junction end that differs from germline. The rearrangement uses TRBV18 and TRBJ1-1; unclear D gene. The CDR3 is 11 amino acids. Germline CDR1 KGHSH, CDR2 LQKENI. The CDR3: CASSLTDHSTF. The CDR3 bases are TGTGCCAGCTCCTTAACGGACCATTCTACTTTT. Complete variable domain (other parts from reference TRBV18 and TRBJ1-1): NAGVMQNPRHLVRRRGQEARLRCSPMKGHSHVYWYRQLPEEGLKFMVYLQKENIIDESGMPKERFSAEFPKEGPSILRIQQVVRGDSAAYFCASSLTDHSTFGQGTRLTVV.

This clonotype was seen at least ten times. The chain links TRBV4-1 to TRBJ1-2; possible D gene TRBD1, 5 bases. Germline values: CDR1 MGHRA, CDR2 YSYEKL. The CDR3 is 14 residues long. The V gene lost 2 bases and the J gene lost 4 bases, with 11 bases spanning the gap. For the CDR3, the DNA is TGCGCCAGCAGCCAAAGCCGGGGCCTCTATGGCTACACCTTC. Amino acids: CASSQSRGLYGYTF.

This clonotype was observed a few times. The V call is TRBV7-2, the J call TRBJ2-5, with 10 bases that match TRBD2. CDR3 length: 15 residues. V shed 5 bases, J shed 7 bases, and the junction held 10 bases outside the gene matches. Germline values: CDR1 SGHTA, CDR2 FQGNSA. The CDR3 region is CASSNSVAGGRTQYF. As DNA, the CDR3 is TGTGCCAGCAGCAACTCCGTAGCGGGGGGAAGGACCCAGTACTTC.

This clonotype came up a few times. The V and J genes are TRBV4-3 and TRBJ2-1; tentative D call: TRBD1 (7 bases). V shed 3 bases and J shed 10 bases, with 16 bases lying between them. CDR1 is LGHNA and CDR2 is YSLEER in the germline V gene. This CDR3 is 14 amino acids long. The CDR3 coding sequence is TGCGCCAGCAGCCATCAGGAGGGGGCGTGGGAGCAGTTCTTC. Its translation: CASSHQEGAWEQFF.

This clonotype was detected only a few times. V is TRBV29-1 and J is TRBJ2-5; maybe TRBD1 (5 bases). The V and J ends lost 5 bases and 5 bases respectively, with 18 bases between them. There are 14 residues in the CDR3. Germline assignment: CDR1 SQVTM and CDR2 ANQGSEA. The CDR3 loop reads CSVQGTAGLETQYF. The DNA for the CDR3 is TGCAGCGTTCAGGGTACGGCAGGGCTGGAGACCCAGTACTTC.

This clonotype was seen more than once but under ten times. The gene calls are TRBV7-2 and TRBJ2-1; no firm D call. Trimming took off 6 bases at V and 6 bases at J, with 18 bases between the two ends. Germline CDR1 SGHTA, CDR2 FQGNSA. The CDR3 has 15 amino acids. The CDR3 DNA is TGTGCCAGCAGAGCTCCGGGCCTCCCAGGCAATGAGCAGTTCTTC. It is translated as CASRAPGLPGNEQFF.

In its sample, this clonotype was seen a few times. The chain has TRBV7-8 and TRBJ2-3; a possible D gene is TRBD2 (5 bases). The ends were cut back, 1 base at V and 8 bases at J, with 13 bases in the middle. The CDR3 spans 14 residues. Looked up from germline, CDR1 is SGHVS and CDR2 is FQNEAQ. As DNA, the CDR3 is TGTGCCAGCAGCTTAGAATTGGCGAGCGGTACGCAGTATTTT. Protein product: CASSLELASGTQYF.

This clonotype was observed at least ten times. V is TRBV10-2 and J is TRBJ2-7; 7 nucleotides line up with TRBD2. The CDR3 extends over 16 amino acids. CDR1 WSHSY and CDR2 SAAADI come from the germline V gene. V shed 2 bases, J shed 1 base, and the junction held 8 bases outside the gene matches. The CDR3 nucleotides read TGCGCCAGCAGTGAGGCCCTAGCGGAACTGTCCTACGAGCAGTACTTC. Translating gives CASSEALAELSYEQYF.

This clonotype was seen a few times. V usage is TRBV7-9 and J usage is TRBJ2-7; 12 bases are shared with TRBD1. CDR3 length equals 16 residues. CDR1 and CDR2 (germline): SEHNR, FQNEAQ (reference sequence). Trimming at V came to 5 bases and at J to 0 bases, leaving 5 bases not matched to a gene. CDR3 loop: CASSVGTGGDSYEQYF. The CDR3 DNA reads TGTGCCAGCAGCGTAGGGACAGGGGGCGACTCCTACGAGCAGTACTTC.

This clonotype came up a few times. This sequence joins TRBV28 and TRBJ1-5; weak D call: TRBD1 (5 bases). The ends were cut back, 6 bases at V and 6 bases at J, with 9 bases in the middle. The germline CDR1 and CDR2 sequences are MDHEN and SYDVKM. CDR3 size: 12 residues. As DNA, the CDR3 is TGTGCCAGCAGCTTAACAGGTCAGCCCCAGCATTTT. Translated, it gives CASSLTGQPQHF.

This chain connects TRBV7-2 to TRBJ2-7; D uncertain. The CDR3 has 13 residues. V lost 3 bases, J lost 2 bases, and 8 bases lay in between. Germline CDR1 reads SGHTA; CDR2 reads FQGNSA. The CDR3 here is CASSFTTAYEQYV. For the CDR3, the DNA is TGTGCCAGCAGCTTCACCACAGCCTACGAGCAGTACGTC.

This clonotype appeared many times. CDR3 region: CASSPEGPLEQYV. Here the CDR3 DNA reads TGTGCCAGCTCACCGGAAGGGCCCCTCGAGCAGTACGTC. V usage is TRBV18 and J usage is TRBJ2-7; D unclear. The length of the CDR3 is 13 residues. In germline, CDR1 is KGHSH, CDR2 LQKENI. Trimming shortened V by 3 bases and J by 6 bases, and 12 bases separated the two germline ends.

The table lists this clonotype with a few counts. V is TRBV4-1 and J is TRBJ2-5, with a possible D match to TRBD2 (5 bases). CDR1 MGHRA and CDR2 YSYEKL come from the germline V gene. The CDR3 is 15 amino acids. The germline V and J ends were trimmed by 5 bases and 5 bases, with 18 bases remaining between them. In nucleotides, the CDR3 is TGCGCCAGCAGCTCCGGTACGGGGAGTCGGGAGACCCAGTACTTC. It codes for CASSSGTGSRETQYF.